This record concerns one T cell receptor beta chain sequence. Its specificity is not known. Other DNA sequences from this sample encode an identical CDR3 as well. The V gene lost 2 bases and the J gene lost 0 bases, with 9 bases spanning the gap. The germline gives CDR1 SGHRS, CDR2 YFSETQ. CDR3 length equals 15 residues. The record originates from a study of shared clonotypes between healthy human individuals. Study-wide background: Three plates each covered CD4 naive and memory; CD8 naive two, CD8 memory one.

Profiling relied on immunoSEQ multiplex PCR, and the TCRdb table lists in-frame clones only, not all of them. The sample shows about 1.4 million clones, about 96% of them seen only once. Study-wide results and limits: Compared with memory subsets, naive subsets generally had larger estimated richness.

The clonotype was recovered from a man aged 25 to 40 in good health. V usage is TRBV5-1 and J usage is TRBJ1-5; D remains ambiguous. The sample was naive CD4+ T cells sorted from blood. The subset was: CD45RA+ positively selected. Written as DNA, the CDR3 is TGCGCCAGCAGCTTAGGTGGGGATAGCAATCAGCCCCAGCATTTT. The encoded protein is CASSLGGDSNQPQHF.